Each of the 12 T cell receptor beta chains below was sequenced from the same sample in a study of T cell repertoires in cytomegalovirus infection. TCRdb fed the reads into MiXCR, producing one record per CDR3 protein. This table holds about 920,000 distinct CDR3 sequences, around 30% found once. These receptors are not linked to any known antigen. This material consisted of cultured CD8+ T cells from PBMCs, taken from culture after CMV antigen stimulation. Source of these receptors: a human donor in good health (CMV status not recorded). Some clones in this sample may be carry-over from other donors' samples.

This clonotype turned up a few times. The V call is TRBV10-3, the J call TRBJ2-2; possibly TRBD1 or TRBD2 for D (5 bases each). Germline V gene sequence: CDR1 ENHRY, CDR2 SYGVKD. The CDR3 consists of 15 residues. V was shortened by 4 bases and J by 3 bases, with 12 bases between the two germline ends. The CDR3 DNA follows: TGTGCCATCAGTGTTCGGGACGGGGACACCGGGGAGCTGTTTTTT. Its translation: CAISVRDGDTGELFF.

This chain links TRBV18 with TRBJ2-3; 16 bases map to TRBD2. The CDR3 is 20 residues long. J was trimmed by 6 bases and V by 5 bases; bases with no gene match: 17. Germline V CDR1 and CDR2: KGHSH, LQKENI. CDR3 sequence reads: CASSADRTMGLAGGLDTQYF. The CDR3 DNA reads TGTGCCAGCTCAGCCGATCGGACGATGGGACTAGCGGGGGGGCTTGATACGCAGTATTTT. The entire variable domain, with the rest obtained from reference TRBV18 and TRBJ2-3, is as follows: NAGVMQNPRHLVRRRGQEARLRCSPMKGHSHVYWYRQLPEEGLKFMVYLQKENIIDESGMPKERFSAEFPKEGPSILRIQQVVRGDSAAYFCASSADRTMGLAGGLDTQYFGPGTRLTVL.

The chain joins TRBV5-6 to TRBJ2-1; TRBD1 agrees at 10 bases. The germline V gene encodes CDR1 SGHDT and CDR2 YYEEEE. This CDR3 region has 11 residues. V shed 5 bases and J 14 bases; nucleotides not matched to a gene: 4. In DNA form, the CDR3 reads TGTGCCAGCAGAGATGGACAGGGGGAGTTCTTC. Its protein product is CASRDGQGEFF.

In this sample, this clonotype turned up a few times. The chain has TRBV27 and TRBJ1-1, with D hard to call. The CDR3 has 12 residues. From germline, CDR1 is MNHEY and CDR2 SMNVEV (reference sequence). V lost 6 bases and J 4 bases, leaving 9 bases between the germline ends. CDR3 coding DNA: TGTGCCAGCAGAGAGGCCGGCACTGAAGCTTTCTTT. Translating gives CASREAGTEAFF.

This clonotype was counted a few times. The V call is TRBV27, the J call TRBJ2-1; D remains unclear. Germline V gene lookup returns CDR1 MNHEY and CDR2 SMNVEV (reference sequence). The CDR3 is made up of 10 amino acids. CDR3 sequence reads: CVCGHNEQFF. CDR3 in DNA: TGTGTGTGCGGCCACAATGAGCAGTTCTTC.

This chain uses TRBV7-6 with TRBJ2-7; unclear D gene. The V and J ends lost 2 bases and 0 bases respectively, with 8 bases between them. The CDR3 has 14 amino acids. Germline CDR1 reads SGHVS; CDR2 reads FNYEAQ. The CDR3 bases are TGTGCCAGCAGCTTAATCTACAGCTCCTACGAGCAGTACTTC. Translation: CASSLIYSSYEQYF.

The chain uses TRBV5-4 and TRBJ2-1; a weak D match, TRBD2 (5 bases). The germline V gene encodes CDR1 SGHNT and CDR2 YYREEE (reference sequence). The CDR3 length is 11 residues. The CDR3 DNA is TGTGCTTGGGAGAACCACAATGAGCAGTTCTTC. Encoded protein: CAWENHNEQFF.

A few counts support this clonotype. This chain uses TRBV19 with TRBJ1-1; no reliable D call. Trimming removed 1 base from V and 3 bases from J, with 9 bases in between. Germline V gene lookup returns CDR1 LNHDA and CDR2 SQIVND (reference sequence). This CDR3 region has 14 residues. CDR3 nucleotide sequence: TGTGCCAGTAGTATAGTCGGTGGGGACACTGAAGCTTTCTTT. Protein: CASSIVGGDTEAFF.

As DNA, the CDR3 is TGTGCCAGCAGTCCCCGGCCCTTCAGCACAGATACGCAGTATTTT. This gives the protein CASSPRPFSTDTQYF. The rearrangement links TRBV12-3 or TRBV12-4 to TRBJ2-3; D gene uncertain. Between the trimmed V and J ends, which lost 5 bases and 0 bases, there was a span of 12 bases. This CDR3 has 15 residues.

The rearrangement uses TRBV25-1 and TRBJ2-5; 8 positions match TRBD1. There are 12 residues in the CDR3. Losses at the gene ends were 5 bases for V and 7 bases for J; bases not matched to a gene: 3. Germline lookup yields CDR1 MGHDK and CDR2 SYGVNS. The CDR3 loop reads CASSPTGGTQYF. The CDR3 DNA sequence: TGTGCCAGCAGTCCTACAGGGGGGACCCAGTACTTC.

This clonotype was seen a handful of times. This chain links TRBV27 with TRBJ2-2; D gene ambiguous. The CDR3 covers 14 residues. Trimming removed 2 bases from V and 1 base from J, with 5 bases in between. CDR1 is MNHEY and CDR2 is SMNVEV in the germline V gene (reference sequence). CDR3 loop: CASSLLVNTGELFF. Here the CDR3 DNA reads TGTGCCAGCAGTTTACTGGTGAACACCGGGGAGCTGTTTTTT.

On this clonotype: This may be a read error, as it is one base from a much larger clone. The rearrangement uses TRBV3-1 and TRBJ1-5; D not certain. The CDR3 covers 13 residues. Germline V CDR1 and CDR2: LGHDT, YNNKEL (reference sequence). The V end was cut by 3 bases, the J end by 1 base, with 4 bases between. The CDR3 spells CASSHGSNQPQHF. The CDR3 DNA reads as TGTGCCAGCAGCCATGGGAGCAATCAGCCCCAGCATTTT.